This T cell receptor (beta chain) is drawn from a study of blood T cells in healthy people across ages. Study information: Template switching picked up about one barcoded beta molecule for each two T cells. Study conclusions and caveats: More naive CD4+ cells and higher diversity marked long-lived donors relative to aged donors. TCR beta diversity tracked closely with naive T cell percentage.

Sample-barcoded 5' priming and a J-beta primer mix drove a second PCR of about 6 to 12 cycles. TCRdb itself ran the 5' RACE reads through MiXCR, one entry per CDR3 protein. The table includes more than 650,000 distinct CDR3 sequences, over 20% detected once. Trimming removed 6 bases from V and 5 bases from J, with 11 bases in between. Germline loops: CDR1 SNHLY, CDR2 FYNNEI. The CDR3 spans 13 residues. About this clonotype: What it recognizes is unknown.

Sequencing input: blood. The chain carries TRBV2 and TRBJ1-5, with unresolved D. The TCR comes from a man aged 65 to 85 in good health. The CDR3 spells CASRGGFYQPQHF. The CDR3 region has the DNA TGTGCCAGCAGAGGAGGGTTCTATCAGCCCCAGCATTTT.